The 22 T cell receptor beta chains below come from one sample, sequenced in a study of T cell changes during pregnancy in multiple sclerosis. This table comes from immunoSEQ multiplex PCR, and its TCRdb copy is limited to in-frame clones, with some not included. The table shows 100,000 or so clones, with 91% occurring only once. The specimen was peripheral blood, collected in the second trimester of pregnancy. The origin of the receptors is a female donor with multiple sclerosis, enrolled in a pregnancy study.

The V gene is TRBV29-1, the J gene TRBJ1-2; TRBD1 matches at 8 bases. The V gene end was trimmed by 2 bases and the J gene end by 1 base; junction bases not matched to a gene: 9. This CDR3 contains 16 residues. Germline V gene sequence: CDR1 SQVTM, CDR2 ANQGSEA. In nucleotides, the CDR3 is TGCAGCGTTGAACGGGCAGGCAGGGGGCTTAACTATGGCTACACCTTC. This sequence encodes CSVERAGRGLNYGYTF.

CDR3 sequence reads: CASSLRQKQETQYF. CDR3 coding DNA: TGCGCCAGCAGCTTGCGTCAGAAACAAGAGACCCAGTACTTC. The chain is built from TRBV5-1 and TRBJ2-5; unclear D gene. V dropped 1 base and J dropped 2 bases, with 9 bases sitting between them. The CDR3 covers 14 residues. Germline CDR1 is SGHRS and CDR2 is YFSETQ.

This chain connects TRBV6-6 to TRBJ1-3, with a weak D call TRBD1 (6 bases). The CDR3 loop spans 15 amino acids. Trimming left V 0 bases short and J 3 bases short, with 9 bases between. The germline CDR1 and CDR2 sequences are MNHNY and SVGAGI (reference sequence). The CDR3 is CASSYSSGVGNTIYF. In DNA, the CDR3 is TGTGCCAGCAGTTACTCATCAGGGGTTGGAAACACCATATATTTT.

The rearrangement joins TRBV6-6 to TRBJ1-1; a weak D match, TRBD1 (5 bases). Trimming took off 7 bases at V and 1 base at J, with 13 bases between the two ends. The CDR3 is 14 residues long. Germline V gene lookup returns CDR1 MNHNY and CDR2 SVGAGI (reference sequence). The CDR3 region has the DNA TGTGCCAGCATCCTGGGGGGACCGAACACTGAAGCTTTCTTT. Translated: CASILGGPNTEAFF.

The CDR3 sequence: CASSLLDRVYGYTF. In nucleotides, the CDR3 is TGTGCCAGCAGTTTGTTGGACAGGGTCTATGGCTACACCTTC. V usage is TRBV28 and J usage is TRBJ1-2; 8 nucleotides agree with TRBD1. The CDR3 is 14 amino acids. Germline loops: CDR1 MDHEN, CDR2 SYDVKM. Trimming removed 3 bases from V and 4 bases from J; junction bases left unmatched: 4.

V gene TRBV6-5 combines with J gene TRBJ1-2, with 10 positions matching TRBD1. CDR1 is MNHEY, CDR2 SVGAGI, per germline. The V and J ends lost 5 bases and 8 bases, in that order; junction bases with no gene match: 11. CDR3 length: 15 amino acids. CDR3 in amino acids: CASSGPGQGSRGYTF. The CDR3 nucleotides read TGTGCCAGCAGTGGACCGGGACAGGGGTCGCGAGGCTACACCTTC.

The chain links TRBV2 to TRBJ2-1; D is unclear. The CDR3 has 15 residues. Germline loops: CDR1 SNHLY, CDR2 FYNNEI. Trimming took 3 bases from V and 0 from J, leaving 9 bases between them. The CDR3 sequence is CASSEEKSSYNEQFF. CDR3 bases: TGTGCCAGCAGTGAGGAGAAGAGCTCCTACAATGAGCAGTTCTTC.

This chain links TRBV5-5 with TRBJ2-5; D is unclear. This CDR3 spans 13 amino acids. Germline V gene data show CDR1 as SGHKS and CDR2 as YYEKEE (reference sequence). V lost 2 bases and J lost 2, with 7 bases in between. The CDR3 protein is CASSFLVQETQYF. In nucleotides, the CDR3 is TGTGCCAGCAGCTTTTTAGTGCAAGAGACCCAGTACTTC.

The gene calls are TRBV28 and TRBJ2-7; D not resolved. The germline V gene encodes CDR1 MDHEN and CDR2 SYDVKM. The CDR3 spans 12 residues. V was shortened by 5 bases and J by 3 bases, with 8 bases between the two germline ends. This CDR3 is CASSPTYYEQYF. DNA for the CDR3: TGTGCCAGCAGTCCAACTTACTACGAGCAGTACTTC.

The rearrangement joins TRBV7-9 to TRBJ2-5; 10 bases are a match to TRBD2. V was pared by 1 base and J by 3 bases, with 11 bases of the junction left unmatched. CDR1 is SEHNR and CDR2 is FQNEAQ in the germline V gene (reference sequence). The CDR3 length is 18 residues. The DNA of the CDR3 is TGTGCCAGCAGCTTAGGAGGGCTAGCGGGAGATGCCAAAGAGACCCAGTACTTC. Amino acids: CASSLGGLAGDAKETQYF.

The chain is built from TRBV7-9 and TRBJ1-1; perhaps TRBD1 as D (5 bases). The CDR3 totals 14 residues. Germline CDR1 SEHNR, CDR2 FQNEAQ (reference sequence). V was cut by 3 bases and J by 0 bases, with 8 bases left in between. CDR3 sequence (DNA): TGTGCCAGCAGCTTTTCAGGGATGAACACTGAAGCTTTCTTT. This translates into CASSFSGMNTEAFF.

This clone was detected only once. The CDR3 loop reads CASSQARRVGETQYF. The DNA of the CDR3 is TGTGCCAGCAGCCAAGCTAGGAGGGTTGGGGAGACCCAGTACTTC. The chain is built from TRBV14 and TRBJ2-5; a possible D gene is TRBD2 (6 bases). Per the germline V gene, CDR1 is SGHDN and CDR2 is FVKESK. V lost 1 base and J lost 5, with 14 bases in between. The CDR3 consists of 15 residues.

The rearrangement uses TRBV6-1 and TRBJ1-4; weak D call: TRBD1 (6 bases). The germline V gene encodes CDR1 MNHNS and CDR2 SASEGT. V was clipped by 2 bases and J by 7 bases, with 14 bases between them. The CDR3 sequence is 15 residues long. The CDR3, as DNA: TGTGCCAGCAGTGAAACAGGGATCGTCACTGAAAAACTGTTTTTT. Its translation: CASSETGIVTEKLFF.

On this clone itself: An end of the junction differs from the germline gene, which may be a read error. The chain is built from TRBV7-7 and TRBJ2-7, with 8 bases that match TRBD1. The CDR3 consists of 13 residues. Germline CDR1 SSHAT, CDR2 FNYEAQ (reference sequence). The CDR3 nucleotides are TGTGCTAGCAGCTTAGGACAGGGAGACGAGCAGTACTTC. Protein sequence: CASSLGQGDEQYF. Using reference TRBV7-7 and TRBJ2-7 for the parts outside the CDR3, the full variable domain is GAGVSQSPRYKVTKRGQDVTLRCDPISSHATLYWYQQALGQGPEFLTYFNYEAQPDKSGLPSDRFSAERPEGSISTLTIQRTEQRDSAMYRCASSLGQGDEQYFGPGTRLTVT.

The chain links TRBV9 to TRBJ2-6; 12 bases map to TRBD2. V dropped 3 bases and J dropped 0; count of bases not matched to a gene: 4. Germline loops: CDR1 SGDLS, CDR2 YYNGEE. CDR3 length: 18 residues. This chain's CDR3 is CASSAGLAGPSGANVLTF. As DNA, the CDR3 is TGTGCCAGCAGCGCAGGACTAGCGGGACCCTCTGGGGCCAACGTCCTGACTTTC.

The DNA for the CDR3 is TGTGCCAGCAGTTTCAGGGCGAGTGATGAAAAACTGTTTTTT. Translating gives CASSFRASDEKLFF. The chain couples TRBV27 to TRBJ1-4; weak D call: TRBD1 (5 bases). V lost 3 bases, J lost 6 bases, and 11 bases lay in between. From germline, CDR1 is MNHEY and CDR2 SMNVEV (reference sequence). CDR3 length: 14 residues.

This rearrangement joins TRBV6-1 to TRBJ2-1, with a tentative D call TRBD2 (5 bases). Between the trimmed V and J ends, which lost 8 bases and 6 bases, there was a span of 14 bases. This CDR3 has 13 residues. The germline CDR1 and CDR2 sequences are MNHNS and SASEGT. This CDR3 is CASRGLLFNEQFF. DNA of the CDR3: TGTGCCAGCCGCGGGCTCCTATTCAATGAGCAGTTCTTC.

The genes are TRBV4-2 and TRBJ2-7, with 9 bases lining up with TRBD2. Unmatched junction bases numbered 13, after V lost 4 bases and J lost 3 bases. This CDR3 has 17 amino acids. Germline V CDR1 and CDR2: LGHNA, YNFKEQ. The CDR3 loop is CASSRGLASVNSYEQYF. In nucleotides, the CDR3 is TGTGCCAGCAGCCGAGGACTAGCGTCCGTAAATAGCTACGAGCAGTACTTC.

The chain recombines TRBV5-1 with TRBJ2-7, with TRBD2 identical over 10 bases. This CDR3 comprises 14 residues. J gave up 5 bases and V 5 bases, and 7 bases lay outside the gene matches. CDR1 and CDR2 (germline): SGHRS, YFSETQ. The CDR3 here is CASRAGGPSDEQYF. The CDR3 region has the DNA TGCGCCAGCAGAGCGGGAGGGCCGTCCGACGAGCAGTACTTC.

The genes are TRBV18 and TRBJ1-1; a weak D match, TRBD1 (5 bases). The CDR3 contains 15 residues. The germline V gene has CDR1 KGHSH and CDR2 LQKENI. Trimming left V 3 bases short and J 1 base short, with 12 bases between. The CDR3 here is CASSPADTANTEAFF. The DNA of the CDR3 is TGTGCCAGCTCACCCGCGGACACGGCGAACACTGAAGCTTTCTTT.

This clone was seen a handful of times. This sequence joins TRBV7-9 and TRBJ2-2; TRBD2 matches at 11 bases. CDR3 size: 18 residues. The trim removed 3 bases at V and 0 bases at J, leaving 6 bases unmatched. Germline V gives CDR1 SEHNR, CDR2 FQNEAQ (reference sequence). CDR3 in DNA: TGTGCCAGCAGCTTTCTAGCGGGAGGACGAGCGAACACCGGGGAGCTGTTTTTT. This encodes CASSFLAGGRANTGELFF.

This clone appeared a few times. The rearrangement links TRBV27 to TRBJ2-3; the D is unclear. The V end lost 1 base, the J end lost 0 bases, and 8 bases lay between the germline ends. The CDR3 loop spans 15 amino acids. In germline, CDR1 is MNHEY, CDR2 SMNVEV (reference sequence). CDR3 DNA sequence: TGTGCCAGCAGTTTATTGAGGATGAGCACAGATACGCAGTATTTT. Protein: CASSLLRMSTDTQYF.